Listed below are T cell receptor beta chains from one sample, sequenced in a study of control samples from healthy donors and cancer patients. Method: immunoSEQ multiplex PCR; TCRdb's copy keeps in-frame clones and lacks some. The sample gives 95,000 to 130,000 clones, about 88% of which show up once; 2.3% is in the top ten. Sequencing used blood. Every receptor here comes from a woman between 70 and 85 years old in good health. The CDR3 runs from the conserved cysteine through the conserved F or W. The D gene is left open where the match is weak. Rows give clone size only sometimes, using once, few, many, or a class for an expanded clone.

clone size	J gene	V gene	D gene	CDR3 DNA	CDR3 protein
NA	TRBJ2-7	TRBV5-6	NA	TGTGCCAGCAGCCTTGGACAGACTGAGCAGTACTTC	CASSLGQTEQYF
few	TRBJ1-2	TRBV13	TRBD1	TGTGCCAGCAGCTTAGGGCAGGGGGTGACGGGCTACACCTTC	CASSLGQGVTGYTF
NA	TRBJ2-3	TRBV15	NA	TGTGCCACCGGGGCGGGGGCCGCTAGCACAGATACGCAGTATTTT	CATGAGAASTDTQYF
NA	TRBJ2-3	TRBV3-1/TRBV3-2	TRBD2	TGTGCCAGCAGCCAGCGGGGCGGGGGGGTTGGAGATACGCAGTATTTT	CASSQRGGGVGDTQYF
once	TRBJ2-5	TRBV6-5	TRBD2	TGTGCCAGCAGTTCCCGGGGTAGCGGGGGGGTCAGCGCCCAGTACTTC	CASSSRGSGGVSAQYF
NA	TRBJ2-3	TRBV5-4	NA	TGTGCCAGCAGCTTGGCTCAGAGAACGTATACGCAGTATTTT	CASSLAQRTYTQYF
NA	TRBJ1-4	TRBV2	NA	TGTGCCAGCAAGGCAAGCGGACAGTCTTTTGAAAAACTGTTTTTT	CASKASGQSFEKLFF
NA	TRBJ2-1	TRBV5-1	NA	TGCGCCAGCAGCTTGGATACAGGGAAGCAGTTCTTC	CASSLDTGKQFF
NA	TRBJ2-7	TRBV6-5	NA	TGTGCCAGCATTAGGACTGGCACCTACGAGCAGTACTTC	CASIRTGTYEQYF
NA	TRBJ1-6	TRBV2	NA	TGTGCCAGCAGTGACAGTGGTAATTCACCCCTCCACTTT	CASSDSGNSPLHF
NA	TRBJ1-6	TRBV7-2	NA	TGTGCCAGCAGCTTAACTTCAGGGTTGAATTCACCCCTCCACTTT	CASSLTSGLNSPLHF
NA	TRBJ1-5	TRBV7-2	NA	TGTGCCAGCAGCTTTTCCGGGAATAGCAATCAGCCCCAGCATTTT	CASSFSGNSNQPQHF
NA	TRBJ2-2	TRBV6-5	TRBD2	TGTGCCAGCAGTAGGACTAGCGGGGGGGCCGGGGAGCTGTTTTTT	CASSRTSGGAGELFF
NA	TRBJ2-1	TRBV7-2	NA	TGTGCCAGCAGCTCGGTGAGTAAGTACAATGAGCAGTTCTTC	CASSSVSKYNEQFF
NA	TRBJ1-1	TRBV27	NA	TGTGCCAGCAGTCCCTTCATGAACACTGAAGCTTTCTTT	CASSPFMNTEAFF
few	TRBJ1-3	TRBV19	NA	TGTGCCAGTAGTGACTTCGCTGGAAACACCATATATTTT	CASSDFAGNTIYF
NA	TRBJ1-2	TRBV5-5	NA	TGTGCCAGCAGCCGGTCGGGCAGTACGGCCGCTAACTATGGCTACACCTTC	CASSRSGSTAANYGYTF
NA	TRBJ1-1	TRBV4-2	NA	TGTGCCAGCAGCCAAGATACCCAAGGGGGCACTGAAGCTTTCTTT	CASSQDTQGGTEAFF
NA	TRBJ1-1	TRBV7-6	NA	TGTGCCAGCAGCTTAGCTGGGGGGGTTGAAGCTTTCTTT	CASSLAGGVEAFF
NA	TRBJ2-7	TRBV11-3	TRBD1	TGTGCCAGCAGCCCAGGGGGTCTATCCCACGAGCAGTACTTC	CASSPGGLSHEQYF
NA	TRBJ2-5	TRBV6-1	TRBD1	TGTGCCAGCAGTGAATCCCGACAGGGGAGGCAAGAGACCCAGTACTTC	CASSESRQGRQETQYF
NA	TRBJ1-2	TRBV18	TRBD1	TGTGCCAGCTCACCGGGACAGGGTGGCTACACCTTC	CASSPGQGGYTF
NA	TRBJ1-3	TRBV3-1/TRBV3-2	NA	TGTGCCAGCAGCCAAAGCACCTCTGGAAACACCATATATTTT	CASSQSTSGNTIYF
NA	TRBJ2-3	TRBV5-1	TRBD2	TGCGCCAGCAGCACTACCGGGACTAGCTCAGATACGCAGTATTTT	CASSTTGTSSDTQYF
NA	TRBJ1-4	TRBV23-1	NA	TGCGCCAGAAACCGGGACCGCTATGAAAAACTGTTTTTT	CARNRDRYEKLFF
NA	TRBJ1-2	TRBV21-1	NA	TGTGCCAGCAGTGACGGGCAGTGGTCCGGGTATGGCTACACCTTC	CASSDGQWSGYGYTF